The 7 T cell receptor beta chains in this list originate from one sample, sequenced in a study of T cells in Graves' hyperthyroidism and ophthalmopathy (dated by TCRdb to the late 2010s). To prepare the library, multiplex PCR was applied. The listed sequencing device is Illumina HiSeq 2000. The TCR beta CDR3 regions were amplified from the RNA transcripts. A first-round RT-PCR of the TCR CDR3 used the HTBI primer set with the Qiagen OneStep RT-PCR kit. TCRdb applied fastp at Q25 and MiXCR to the public reads, then kept only in-frame beta chains. CDR3 protein duplicates are merged, each entry listing the most common genes and DNA. In all, the sample holds 550,000 to 600,000 distinct CDR3 sequences, and approximately 15% of those were seen once. The ten most abundant clones make up approximately 6.4% of the sample. Specimen: blood. These TCRs come from a woman aged 18-30 years with Graves' ophthalmopathy.

This clonotype was observed a handful of times. This chain uses TRBV19 with TRBJ1-2; the D is unclear. Trimming cost V 1 base and J 2 bases, with 8 bases left between them. CDR3 length equals 14 residues. Germline V gene lookup returns CDR1 LNHDA and CDR2 SQIVND (reference sequence). This chain's CDR3 is CASSIAGTNYGYTF. CDR3 DNA: TGTGCCAGTAGTATAGCAGGTACCAACTATGGCTACACCTTC.

This clonotype was seen a handful of times. The rearrangement links TRBV19 to TRBJ2-7; perhaps TRBD2 as D (6 bases). The CDR3 is 15 amino acids. Trimming left V 4 bases short and J 6 bases short, with 19 bases between. Germline lookup yields CDR1 LNHDA and CDR2 SQIVND (reference sequence). The DNA of the CDR3 is TGTGCCAGTAGTACAGTAATGGCGGGGCCAACCGAGCAGTACTTC. This codes for CASSTVMAGPTEQYF.

There are many counts of this clonotype. The CDR3 protein is CASSYVTGSEAFF. The CDR3 nucleotides are TGTGCCAGCAGTTACGTGACAGGGTCCGAAGCTTTCTTT. This chain links TRBV7-3 with TRBJ1-1; 7 nucleotides line up with TRBD1. Germline-derived CDR1 and CDR2 are SGHTA and FQGTGA. The CDR3 consists of 13 residues. J gave up 8 bases and V 6 bases, and 9 bases lay outside the gene matches.

In this sample, this clonotype turned up many times. CDR3: CATERRGDIAANEKLFF. In DNA, the CDR3 is TGTGCCACCGAACGAAGGGGTGATATTGCGGCTAATGAAAAACTGTTTTTT. The chain has TRBV15 and TRBJ1-4; the D gene is possibly TRBD1 (5 bases). Trimming removed 8 bases from V and 3 bases from J, with 22 bases in between. This CDR3 has 17 residues. CDR1 LNHNV and CDR2 YYDKDF come from the germline V gene (reference sequence).

The V call is TRBV6-5, the J call TRBJ1-1, with TRBD1 as a possible D gene (5 bases). With 2 bases removed from V and 5 bases from J, the gap between germline ends came to 9 bases. Germline lookup yields CDR1 MNHEY and CDR2 SVGAGI. CDR3 size: 13 residues. The CDR3 loop is CASSYERGTEAFF. The CDR3 DNA reads as TGTGCCAGCAGTTACGAAAGGGGAACTGAAGCTTTCTTT.

Turning to this clonotype: An end of the junction does not agree with germline; a read error may underlie this. This rearrangement joins TRBV4-3 to TRBJ2-2; no clear D. Germline CDR1 LGHNA, CDR2 YSLEER. The CDR3 covers 15 residues. The CDR3, as DNA: TGCGCCAGCGGCCAAGATAGGATAAACACCGGGGAGCTGTTTTTT. It is translated as CASGQDRINTGELFF.

This clonotype was recorded a few times. CDR3 residues: CASSSILDAEYTF. CDR3 DNA sequence: TGTGCCAGCAGCTCTATCCTTGACGCCGAGTACACCTTC. The chain couples TRBV7-2 to TRBJ1-2; D gene uncertain. Germline V gene sequence: CDR1 SGHTA, CDR2 FQGNSA. The CDR3 sequence is 13 residues long. Trimming removed 4 bases from V and 11 bases from J, with 17 bases in between.